This entry lists 18 T cell receptor beta chains sequenced from one sample in a study of neurological immune-mediated disorders. MiXCR was run by TCRdb on the 5' RACE reads, yielding one entry per CDR3 protein. This sample has about 55,000 distinct CDR3 sequences; nearly 25% occur once, and the top ten carry about 5%. This sample's time point: technical triplicate 2. The source material was PBMCs. These receptors were obtained from a man between 60 and 70 years old with HTLV-1-associated myelopathy (HAM/TSP).

Many counts were recorded for this clonotype. The V call is TRBV5-1, the J call TRBJ2-2; 7 bases match TRBD1. The germline CDR1 and CDR2 sequences are SGHRS and YFSETQ. Germline trimming cut 7 bases from V and 2 bases from J; bases unmatched to any gene: 11. The CDR3 is 16 amino acids. The CDR3: CASGPGQNFNTGELFF. DNA for the CDR3: TGCGCCAGCGGCCCGGGACAGAACTTTAACACCGGGGAGCTGTTTTTT.

This clonotype occurred many times. Its ends do not fully match the called genes, so a read error is possible. The chain couples TRBV5-1 to TRBJ1-6, with 7 bases aligning to TRBD1. The germline CDR1 and CDR2 sequences are SGHRS and YFSETQ. The CDR3 length is 16 residues. The CDR3 sequence: CASSLGSTGYISPLHF. The CDR3 bases are TGCGCCAGCAGCTTGGGCTCGACAGGGTATATTTCACCCCTCCACTTT.

This chain uses TRBV5-1 with TRBJ2-7; the D gene could be TRBD1 or TRBD2 (5 bases each). V was pared by 0 bases and J by 0 bases, with 10 bases between. Germline CDR1 and CDR2: SGHRS and YFSETQ. The length of the CDR3 is 15 residues. CDR3 residues: CASSLGDSGSYEQYF. In DNA form, the CDR3 reads TGCGCCAGCAGCTTGGGAGACAGCGGCTCCTACGAGCAGTACTTC.

At least ten counts were recorded for this clonotype. The chain uses TRBV20-1 and TRBJ2-7; 8 nucleotides align to TRBD2. V lost 6 bases to trimming and J lost 0 bases; unmatched junction nucleotides: 7. The CDR3 sequence is 14 residues long. Germline lookup yields CDR1 DFQATT and CDR2 SNEGSKA (reference sequence). The CDR3 loop reads CSALAGSSSYEQYF. The CDR3 DNA reads TGCAGTGCCTTAGCGGGATCGAGCTCCTACGAGCAGTACTTC.

The V gene is TRBV5-6, the J gene TRBJ2-7; a possible D gene is TRBD2 (5 bases). This CDR3 contains 12 residues. Germline V gives CDR1 SGHDT, CDR2 YYEEEE. Trimming removed 5 bases from V and 2 bases from J, with 8 bases in between. The CDR3 DNA follows: TGTGCCAGCAGTGACGGGACCTACGAGCAGTACTTC. Protein: CASSDGTYEQYF.

This chain links TRBV20-1 with TRBJ2-3; no definite D call. Between the trimmed V and J ends, which lost 2 bases and 0 bases, there was a span of 9 bases. Germline-derived CDR1 and CDR2 are DFQATT and SNEGSKA (reference sequence). The CDR3 spans 14 residues. The CDR3, as DNA: TGCAGTGCTAGAAATAAGGCCAGCACAGATACGCAGTATTTT. It is translated as CSARNKASTDTQYF.

The count of this clonotype is one. The rearrangement links TRBV20-1 to TRBJ1-5; D unclear. Germline V lookup: CDR1 DFQATT, CDR2 SNEGSKA (reference sequence). Trimming took off 0 bases at V and 6 bases at J, with 12 bases between the two ends. This CDR3 is 14 amino acids long. The CDR3 DNA follows: TGCAGTGCTAGAGATATGGGGAACGTTCAGCCCCAGCATTTT. Encoded protein: CSARDMGNVQPQHF.

V gene TRBV5-1 combines with J gene TRBJ2-5; 13 bases map to TRBD2. The CDR3 loop spans 15 amino acids. The germline CDR1 and CDR2 sequences are SGHRS and YFSETQ. Unmatched junction bases numbered 6, after V lost 4 bases and J lost 6 bases. Here the CDR3 reads CASSARTSGSQTQYF. The CDR3, as DNA: TGCGCCAGCAGCGCCCGGACTAGCGGGAGTCAGACCCAGTACTTC.

This clonotype was observed a single time. This chain joins TRBV7-2 and TRBJ2-1; 14 bases map to TRBD2. CDR1 and CDR2 from the germline V gene are SGHTA and FQGNSA. This CDR3 has 15 amino acids. V lost 6 bases to trimming and J lost 6 bases; unmatched junction nucleotides: 4. This CDR3 is CASRNGLAGGNEQFF. The CDR3 DNA reads TGTGCCAGCAGAAATGGACTAGCGGGAGGCAATGAGCAGTTCTTC.

The table lists this clonotype with many counts. The chain links TRBV18 to TRBJ2-1; maybe TRBD2 (6 bases). The CDR3 totals 15 residues. With 0 bases removed from V and 9 bases from J, the gap between germline ends came to 15 bases. The germline gives CDR1 KGHSH, CDR2 LQKENI. The chain's CDR3 is CASSPPSGRGIEQFF. In DNA, the CDR3 is TGTGCCAGCTCACCACCTAGCGGTCGGGGAATTGAGCAGTTCTTC.

This clonotype turned up a few times. V is TRBV29-1 and J is TRBJ2-1; possible D gene TRBD1, 6 bases. The CDR3 spans 14 residues. Trimming shortened V by 2 bases and J by 0 bases, and 8 bases separated the two germline ends. The V gene's germline CDR1 is SQVTM and CDR2 ANQGSEA. CDR3 sequence: CSVEKTGSYNEQFF. In DNA, the CDR3 is TGCAGCGTTGAAAAGACAGGCTCCTACAATGAGCAGTTCTTC.

In this sample, this clonotype turned up many times. This rearrangement joins TRBV6-5 to TRBJ2-1, with 10 bases that match TRBD2. J was trimmed by 6 bases and V by 5 bases; bases with no gene match: 10. The CDR3 extends over 16 amino acids. In germline, CDR1 is MNHEY, CDR2 SVGAGI. CDR3 in amino acids: CASSPRGVAGGNEQFF. In nucleotides, the CDR3 is TGTGCCAGCAGTCCCCGGGGGGTAGCGGGAGGCAATGAGCAGTTCTTC.

In this sample, this clonotype turned up many times. The genes are TRBV3-1 and TRBJ2-3, with a weak D call TRBD2 (5 bases). The germline V gene has CDR1 LGHDT and CDR2 YNNKEL (reference sequence). The germline V and J ends were trimmed by 6 bases and 4 bases, with 8 bases remaining between them. The CDR3 has 12 residues. CDR3: CASRSRADTQYF. In DNA form, the CDR3 reads TGTGCCAGCAGGTCGAGGGCAGATACGCAGTATTTT.

This clonotype came up many times. The chain carries TRBV20-1 and TRBJ2-3, with 14 positions matching TRBD2. CDR1 is DFQATT and CDR2 is SNEGSKA in the germline V gene (reference sequence). The J segment lost 2 bases and the V segment lost 5 bases, leaving 3 bases of the junction unmatched. The CDR3 loop spans 15 amino acids. For the CDR3, the DNA is TGCAGTGCTCCGACTAGCGGGAGGGTCACAGATACGCAGTATTTT. Translating it yields CSAPTSGRVTDTQYF.

This clonotype was seen many times. The chain couples TRBV7-2 to TRBJ2-2, with D perhaps TRBD2 (6 bases). The CDR3 length is 16 residues. The germline V gene has CDR1 SGHTA and CDR2 FQGNSA. Trimming took off 6 bases at V and 0 bases at J, with 14 bases between the two ends. CDR3: CASRKQGGTNTGELFF. CDR3 nucleotides: TGTGCCAGCAGAAAGCAGGGCGGGACGAACACCGGGGAGCTGTTTTTT.

Remarks on this clonotype: A read error may account for a junction end that differs from germline. The genes are TRBV5-1 and TRBJ2-7, with 9 nucleotides matching TRBD1. The CDR3 is 15 amino acids. Germline V lookup: CDR1 SGHRS, CDR2 YFSETQ. The CDR3 protein is CASSSRDRASYEQYF. CDR3 nucleotides: TGTGCCAGCAGCTCCCGGGACAGGGCGTCCTACGAGCAGTACTTC.

This clonotype came up many times. CDR3 sequence: CASSATTGNTEAFF. DNA of the CDR3: TGCGCCAGCAGCGCTACCACGGGGAACACTGAAGCTTTCTTT. This chain joins TRBV5-1 and TRBJ1-1, with D uncertain. The V end was cut by 4 bases, the J end by 1 base, with 11 bases between. Germline CDR1 and CDR2: SGHRS and YFSETQ. The CDR3 extends over 14 amino acids.

There are many counts of this clonotype. CDR3 sequence: CASSHPTDYTYTEAFF. As DNA, the CDR3 is TGCGCCAGCAGCCACCCGACAGATTATACTTACACTGAAGCTTTCTTT. This rearrangement joins TRBV4-1 to TRBJ1-1; D might be TRBD1 (5 bases). The length of the CDR3 is 16 residues. V lost 3 bases, J lost 3 bases, and 17 bases lay in between. Germline CDR1 and CDR2: MGHRA and YSYEKL.